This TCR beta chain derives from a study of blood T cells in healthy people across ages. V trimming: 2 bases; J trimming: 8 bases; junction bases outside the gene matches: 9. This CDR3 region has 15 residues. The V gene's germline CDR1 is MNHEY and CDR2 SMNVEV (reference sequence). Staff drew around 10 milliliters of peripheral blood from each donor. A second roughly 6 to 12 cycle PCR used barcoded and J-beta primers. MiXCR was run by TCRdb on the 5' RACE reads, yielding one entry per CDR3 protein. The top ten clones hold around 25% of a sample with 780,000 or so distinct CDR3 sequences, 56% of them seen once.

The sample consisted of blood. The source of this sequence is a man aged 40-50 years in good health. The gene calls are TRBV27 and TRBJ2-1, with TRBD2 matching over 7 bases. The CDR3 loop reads CASSLGLAVGDEQFF. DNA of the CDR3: TGTGCCAGCAGTTTAGGGCTAGCGGTGGGCGATGAGCAGTTCTTC.